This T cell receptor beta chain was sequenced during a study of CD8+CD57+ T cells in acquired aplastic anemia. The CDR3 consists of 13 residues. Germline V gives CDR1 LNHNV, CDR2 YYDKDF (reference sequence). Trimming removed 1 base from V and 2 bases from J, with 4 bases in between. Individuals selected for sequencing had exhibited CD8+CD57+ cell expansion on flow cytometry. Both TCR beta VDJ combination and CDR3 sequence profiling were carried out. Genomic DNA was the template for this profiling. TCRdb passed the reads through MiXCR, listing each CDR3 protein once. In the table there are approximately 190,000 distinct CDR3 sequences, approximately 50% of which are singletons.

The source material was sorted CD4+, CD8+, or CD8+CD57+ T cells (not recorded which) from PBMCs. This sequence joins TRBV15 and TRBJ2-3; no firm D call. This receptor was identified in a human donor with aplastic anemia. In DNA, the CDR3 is TGTGCCACCAGCAGAGTTCTCACAGATACGCAGTATTTT. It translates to CATSRVLTDTQYF.